This T cell receptor beta chain stems from a study of response to subunit inactivated influenza vaccine. Each CDR3 protein gets one entry after TCRdb re-called the RT-PCR reads with MiXCR. Here the sample spans more than 550,000 distinct CDR3 sequences, about 10% being singletons. Trimming removed 3 bases from V and 9 bases from J; junction bases left unmatched: 8. This CDR3 region has 15 residues. Germline assignment: CDR1 SGHRS and CDR2 YFSETQ. These sequences were also reported in another study, on T cells expressing NK-cell markers. That paper adds: UMI-tagged 5'RACE template switching yielded the TCR beta cDNA. HCMV seropositivity characterized most of the eight sequenced donors, and seronegativity one.

The origin of this receptor is a man in his forties or fifties who received an inactivated influenza vaccine. This chain joins TRBV5-1 and TRBJ1-6, with 8 bases identical to TRBD1. Sample: PBMCs from blood, taken on the day of vaccination. In nucleotides, the CDR3 is TGCGCCAGCAGCTCCTGGACAGGGAGTCCTTCACCCCTCCACTTT. It specifies CASSSWTGSPSPLHF.